A single sample is the source of the 23 T cell receptor beta chains below, sequenced in a study of T cell repertoires in cytomegalovirus infection. A single record per CDR3 protein comes from TCRdb applying MiXCR to the reads. The sample carries about 920,000 distinct CDR3 sequences, 31% recorded once. These TCRs' antigens remain unknown. This sample comprised cultured CD8+ T cells from PBMCs, obtained from culture after CMV antigen stimulation. All receptors come from a human donor in good health (CMV status not recorded). Some clones in this sample may be carry-over from other donors' samples.

This clonotype occurred a few times. The gene calls are TRBV7-2 and TRBJ2-3, with 8 bases identical to TRBD2. Looked up from germline, CDR1 is SGHTA and CDR2 is FQGNSA. CDR3 length: 10 amino acids. The CDR3 sequence is CGSGDGTQYF. The CDR3, as DNA: TGTGGTAGCGGGGACGGGACGCAGTATTTT.

The V call is TRBV11-1, the J call TRBJ2-3; 7 bases are a match to TRBD2. The V segment lost 6 bases and the J segment 7 bases; nucleotides outside the gene matches: 16. The length of the CDR3 is 16 residues. Germline values: CDR1 SGHAT, CDR2 FQDESV (reference sequence). Here the CDR3 DNA reads TGTGCCAGCAGTCAAATGCGGGGGAGGAGGATCAATACGCAGTATTTT. Protein product: CASSQMRGRRINTQYF.

The chain recombines TRBV20-1 with TRBJ2-7, with TRBD1 identical over 9 bases. CDR1 and CDR2 from the germline V gene are DFQATT and SNEGSKA (reference sequence). The J segment lost 7 bases and the V segment lost 8 bases, leaving 15 bases of the junction unmatched. CDR3 length: 14 amino acids. CDR3 sequence reads: CSTVTGTGLWEQYF. The CDR3 DNA sequence: TGCAGTACCGTGACCGGGACAGGGCTTTGGGAGCAGTACTTC.

This clonotype was counted between two and nine times. The V and J genes are TRBV15 and TRBJ2-1; 11 nucleotides agree with TRBD1. The CDR3 is 15 amino acids. Germline V CDR1 and CDR2: LNHNV, YYDKDF (reference sequence). V trimming: 5 bases; J trimming: 8 bases; junction bases outside the gene matches: 8. The CDR3 region is CATSVRDRGSDEQFF. For the CDR3, the DNA is TGTGCCACCAGCGTCCGGGACAGGGGGTCGGATGAGCAGTTCTTC.

The chain has TRBV19 and TRBJ2-7; a weak D match, TRBD1 (5 bases). Germline CDR1 LNHDA, CDR2 SQIVND (reference sequence). The V gene lost 3 bases and the J gene lost 4 bases, with 10 bases spanning the gap. This CDR3 region has 13 residues. The CDR3 DNA reads TGTGCCAGTAGTATGGTGGCAGGGTACGAGCAGTACTTC. This codes for CASSMVAGYEQYF.

This clonotype appeared a few times. J is TRBJ1-2 and V is TRBV6-2 or TRBV6-3; D not resolved. The germline gives CDR1 MNHEY, CDR2 SVGEGT. Trimming took off 8 bases at V and 4 bases at J, with 11 bases between the two ends. There are 12 residues in the CDR3. The CDR3 coding sequence is TGTGCCAGCGGCAAAGGGTTCTATGGCTACACCTTC. This gives the protein CASGKGFYGYTF.

This clonotype has ten or more counts. The V gene is TRBV7-6, the J gene TRBJ2-2; 9 bases line up with TRBD2. CDR1 SGHVS and CDR2 FNYEAQ come from the germline V gene. The ends lost 4 bases at V and 4 bases at J; junction bases unmatched: 4. The CDR3 is 15 residues long. Here the CDR3 DNA reads TGTGCCAGCAGCTATAGCGGGGGCGGCACCGGGGAGCTGTTTTTT. Its translation: CASSYSGGGTGELFF.

As regards this clonotype: This is likely a read error, given that the CDR3 carries no conserved phenylalanine or tryptophan at its end. The DNA is left out, because the CDR3 cannot be placed on it with certainty; the CDR3 is given as TCRdb lists it. The chain uses TRBV6-6 and TRBJ1-1; no check of the table's D call, TRBD1, against the DNA was made. Germline values: CDR1 MNHNY, CDR2 SVGAGI (reference sequence). The CDR3 region is 12 residues in length, termini included. The CDR3 region is CASRNRSGQGVS.

The chain joins TRBV6-9 to TRBJ2-5, with D possibly called TRBD1 or TRBD2 (5 bases each). This CDR3 spans 18 amino acids. Germline CDR1 MNHGY, CDR2 SVAAGI. Trimming left V 2 bases short and J 2 bases short, with 21 bases between. CDR3 region: CASSYPPGPPSGQETQYF. In DNA, the CDR3 is TGTGCCAGCAGTTATCCCCCGGGACCCCCGTCGGGTCAAGAGACCCAGTACTTC.

This chain connects TRBV28 to TRBJ1-3; D is unclear. V shed 8 bases and J shed 3 bases, with 8 bases lying between them. The germline V gene encodes CDR1 MDHEN and CDR2 SYDVKM. The CDR3 extends over 12 amino acids. In DNA, the CDR3 is TGTGCCAGCGTCGGGGATGGAAACACCATATATTTT. Its translation: CASVGDGNTIYF.

This clonotype has at least ten counts. This chain joins TRBV27 and TRBJ1-2; 12 bases are shared with TRBD1. The ends lost 6 bases at V and 8 bases at J; junction bases unmatched: 4. The CDR3 length is 13 residues. Per the germline V gene, CDR1 is MNHEY and CDR2 is SMNVEV (reference sequence). CDR3 in DNA: TGTGCCAGCAGCTTAGGGACAGGGGGCGGCTACACCTTC. As protein: CASSLGTGGGYTF.

V usage is TRBV14 and J usage is TRBJ2-5, with TRBD2 as a possible D gene (6 bases). The germline V and J ends were trimmed by 0 bases and 2 bases, with 16 bases remaining between them. This CDR3 is built from 17 residues. Germline CDR1 reads SGHDN; CDR2 reads FVKESK. CDR3 amino acids: CASSQDRREVPQETQYF. The CDR3 DNA follows: TGTGCCAGCAGCCAAGATAGGAGGGAGGTCCCACAAGAGACCCAGTACTTC.

The table lists this clonotype with a few counts. This sequence joins TRBV7-6 and TRBJ2-2, with 11 positions matching TRBD1. V shed 7 bases, J shed 6 bases, and the junction held 7 bases outside the gene matches. Germline loops: CDR1 SGHVS, CDR2 FNYEAQ. CDR3 size: 15 residues. The CDR3 DNA follows: TGTGCCAGCACTTGGACAGGGGGCTATGCCGGGGAGCTGTTTTTT. Its protein is CASTWTGGYAGELFF.

This clonotype was observed at least ten times. The chain joins TRBV6-2 or TRBV6-3 to TRBJ1-1; D gene unclear. Germline V gene data show CDR1 as MNHEY and CDR2 as SVGEGT. With 6 bases removed from V and 5 bases from J, the gap between germline ends came to 10 bases. This CDR3 region has 12 residues. CDR3 sequence reads: CASSPYGTEAFF. The CDR3 nucleotides are TGTGCCAGCAGCCCCTACGGGACTGAAGCTTTCTTT.

A remark on this clonotype: This may be a read error, as it is one base from a much larger clone. The V and J genes are TRBV7-9 and TRBJ2-7; the D gene is possibly TRBD1 (6 bases). CDR3 size: 17 residues. The germline CDR1 and CDR2 sequences are SEHNR and FQNEAQ (reference sequence). Trimming removed 7 bases from V and 0 bases from J, with 22 bases in between. The CDR3 loop reads CASNKSPDDRSSYEQYF. The CDR3 region has the DNA TGTGCCAGCAACAAATCGCCCGATGACAGGAGCTCCTACGAGCAGTACTTC.

This clonotype was observed a handful of times. J is TRBJ2-7 and V is TRBV2; 7 bases are shared with TRBD2. The CDR3 is made up of 15 amino acids. CDR1 SNHLY and CDR2 FYNNEI come from the germline V gene. V lost 5 bases to trimming and J lost 3 bases; unmatched junction nucleotides: 10. The CDR3 coding sequence is TGTGCCAGCAGTTCCGGGCCAAGCGGGGACTACGAGCAGTACTTC. It is translated as CASSSGPSGDYEQYF.

This clonotype was seen a few times. The rearrangement uses TRBV28 and TRBJ1-3, with TRBD1 as a possible D gene (6 bases). With 8 bases removed from V and 1 base from J, the gap between germline ends came to 18 bases. CDR1 is MDHEN and CDR2 is SYDVKM in the germline V gene. The CDR3 totals 16 residues. CDR3 protein: CASASQQGSSGNTIYF. In DNA, the CDR3 is TGTGCCAGCGCATCCCAACAGGGTTCATCTGGAAACACCATATATTTT.

The chain couples TRBV27 to TRBJ2-7, with TRBD1 matching 8 bases. CDR3 length: 14 amino acids. Germline CDR1 reads MNHEY; CDR2 reads SMNVEV (reference sequence). V shed 5 bases, J shed 5 bases, and the junction held 8 bases outside the gene matches. CDR3 sequence: CASSPRTGRHEQYF. The CDR3, as DNA: TGTGCCAGCAGTCCCCGGACAGGGCGCCACGAGCAGTACTTC.

J is TRBJ2-2 and V is TRBV29-1; no definite D call. Germline CDR1 and CDR2: SQVTM and ANQGSEA. Trimming took off 3 bases at V and 7 bases at J, with 6 bases between the two ends. This CDR3 region has 11 residues. CDR3 sequence reads: CSVEGNGELFF. The CDR3 region has the DNA TGCAGCGTTGAGGGTAACGGGGAGCTGTTTTTT.

J is TRBJ2-5 and V is TRBV7-9; D call uncertain. Germline V CDR1 and CDR2: SEHNR, FQNEAQ (reference sequence). Trimming shortened V by 2 bases and J by 5 bases, and 12 bases separated the two germline ends. The CDR3 runs 14 residues. The CDR3 DNA sequence: TGTGCCAGCAGCTTAATCAGTAGTAGTGAGACCCAGTACTTC. Protein sequence: CASSLISSSETQYF.

The chain combines TRBV6-5 with TRBJ1-1, with a possible D match to TRBD1 (6 bases). Germline V lookup: CDR1 MNHEY, CDR2 SVGAGI. The CDR3 is 17 amino acids. V was clipped by 0 bases and J by 0 bases, with 14 bases between them. The CDR3 loop reads CASSYSTLDRLNTEAFF. DNA for the CDR3: TGTGCCAGCAGTTACTCGACCCTGGACAGATTGAACACTGAAGCTTTCTTT.

This chain connects TRBV19 to TRBJ1-6, with D unclear. Trimming removed 8 bases at V and 3 bases at J, with 14 bases between. Germline V gene sequence: CDR1 LNHDA, CDR2 SQIVND (reference sequence). The CDR3 consists of 15 residues. In nucleotides, the CDR3 is TGTGCCAGTGGATCAGTGAGTCTCTATAATTCACCCCTCCACTTT. This sequence encodes CASGSVSLYNSPLHF.

The rearrangement joins TRBV5-3 to TRBJ1-2, with a tentative D call TRBD1 (5 bases). TRBV5-3 is an ORF, with its function uncertain. The CDR3 is 15 residues long. The ends were cut back, 5 bases at V and 1 base at J, with 15 bases in the middle. The CDR3 nucleotides are TGTGCCAGAAGTTCTGGATGGGGGAATAACTATGGCTACACCTTC. It codes for CARSSGWGNNYGYTF.